The 27 T cell receptor beta chains presented below share a single source sample, sequenced in a study of response to subunit inactivated influenza vaccine. TCRdb processed the RT-PCR reads anew with MiXCR; each CDR3 protein has one entry. The sample has some 850,000 distinct CDR3 sequences, less than 20% seen once. This specimen consisted of PBMCs from blood, obtained roughly 5 days after vaccination. The source of these receptors is a man aged 45 to 65 who received an inactivated influenza vaccine.

This sequence joins TRBV12-5 and TRBJ2-5; a possible D gene is TRBD1 (6 bases). Germline CDR1 and CDR2: LGHNT and FRNRAP. This CDR3 comprises 15 residues. The CDR3 DNA reads as TGTGCCTCCGGCCAGGGACCCATAGGGGGAGAGACCCAGTACTTC. It translates to CASGQGPIGGETQYF.

This sequence joins TRBV19 and TRBJ2-4; D possibly corresponds to TRBD2 (5 bases). CDR1 LNHDA and CDR2 SQIVND come from the germline V gene (reference sequence). The CDR3 spans 15 residues. V was pared by 3 bases and J by 0 bases, with 9 bases between. CDR3 coding DNA: TGTGCCAGTAGTATTTCGGCGGGAGCCAAAAACATTCAGTACTTC. Its protein product is CASSISAGAKNIQYF.

This chain links TRBV11-2 with TRBJ2-3; D unresolved. The CDR3 totals 16 residues. Trimming removed 1 base at V and 2 bases at J, with 13 bases between. Germline V gene data show CDR1 as SGHAT and CDR2 as FQNNGV. CDR3 in DNA: TGTGCCAGCAGCTTAGGCGCCCAGAGGACCACAGATACGCAGTATTTT. Protein: CASSLGAQRTTDTQYF.

This clonotype came up a few times. The CDR3 region is CSARVGAVYEQYF. The CDR3 region has the DNA TGCAGTGCTAGAGTAGGAGCGGTCTACGAGCAGTACTTC. The chain uses TRBV20-1 and TRBJ2-7, with D perhaps matching TRBD2 (5 bases). V was shortened by 1 base and J by 3 bases, with 10 bases between the two germline ends. CDR1 and CDR2 (germline): DFQATT, SNEGSKA (reference sequence). The CDR3 covers 13 residues.

This chain links TRBV7-9 with TRBJ2-5, with TRBD1 as a possible D gene (5 bases). The CDR3 sequence is 15 residues long. Germline lookup yields CDR1 SEHNR and CDR2 FQNEAQ (reference sequence). V lost 0 bases, J lost 2 bases, and 10 bases lay in between. The CDR3 region has the DNA TGTGCCAGCAGCTTAGCAGGGGCGATACAAGAGACCCAGTACTTC. Amino acid sequence: CASSLAGAIQETQYF. Supplemented by reference TRBV7-9 and TRBJ2-5, the full variable domain reads DTGVSQNPRHKITKRGQNVTFRCDPISEHNRLYWYRQTLGQGPEFLTYFQNEAQLEKSRLLSDRFSAERPKGSFSTLEIQRTEQGDSAMYLCASSLAGAIQETQYFGPGTRLLVL.

This clonotype was observed a few times. The rearrangement uses TRBV6-5 and TRBJ2-5; D uncertain. This CDR3 has 17 amino acids. Deletions cut 3 bases from V and 2 bases from J, with 19 bases between. CDR1 MNHEY and CDR2 SVGAGI come from the germline V gene. The DNA for the CDR3 is TGTGCCAGCAGTTATTATCTGGCTAGTGATAAACAAGAGACCCAGTACTTC. Amino acids: CASSYYLASDKQETQYF.

On this clonotype: Its ends do not fully match the called genes, so a read error is possible. The chain joins TRBV6-1 to TRBJ1-1, with TRBD1 identical over 8 bases. This CDR3 spans 20 amino acids. The germline V gene encodes CDR1 MNHNS and CDR2 SASEGT. CDR3 in amino acids: CASSEALFDRGRVGNTEVFF. The CDR3 region has the DNA TGTGCCAGCAGTGAAGCGTTGTTCGACAGGGGTAGGGTGGGGAACACTGAAGTTTTCTTT.

The chain carries TRBV20-1 and TRBJ2-1; 10 nucleotides line up with TRBD2. Germline V CDR1 and CDR2: DFQATT, SNEGSKA (reference sequence). CDR3 length: 17 amino acids. V was clipped by 5 bases and J by 0 bases; unmatched bases: 10. This chain's CDR3 is CSADRTSGRYSYNEQFF. The CDR3 DNA sequence: TGCAGTGCTGATAGGACTAGCGGTCGATACTCCTACAATGAGCAGTTCTTC.

This clonotype was detected ten times or more. The rearrangement joins TRBV20-1 to TRBJ2-3; 10 bases match TRBD2. This CDR3 spans 11 amino acids. Germline V CDR1 and CDR2: DFQATT, SNEGSKA (reference sequence). J lost 9 bases, V lost 5 bases, and 2 bases had no gene match. In nucleotides, the CDR3 is TGCAGTGCTCAGACTAGCGGGACGCAGTATTTT. Its translation is CSAQTSGTQYF.

V and J are TRBV5-6 and TRBJ2-3; possibly TRBD1 or TRBD2 for D (5 bases each). The CDR3 sequence is 12 residues long. Germline CDR1 reads SGHDT; CDR2 reads YYEEEE. The V end was cut by 2 bases, the J end by 9 bases, with 10 bases between. The CDR3: CASSFGATTQYF. CDR3 bases: TGTGCCAGCAGCTTCGGGGCTACCACGCAGTATTTT.

The genes are TRBV28 and TRBJ2-2; D is perhaps TRBD2 (5 bases). The CDR3 extends over 17 amino acids. Germline CDR1 is MDHEN and CDR2 is SYDVKM. Trimming shortened V by 6 bases and J by 7 bases, and 24 bases separated the two germline ends. This CDR3 is CASSPERLSPLGGELFF. The CDR3 nucleotides are TGTGCCAGCAGCCCGGAGCGGCTAAGTCCCCTCGGCGGGGAGCTGTTTTTT. The full variable domain, in which reference TRBV28 and TRBJ2-2 provide the parts outside the CDR3, is DVKVTQSSRYLVKRTGEKVFLECVQDMDHENMFWYRQDPGLGLRLIYFSYDVKMKEKGDIPEGYSVSREKKERFSLILESASTNQTSMYLCASSPERLSPLGGELFFGEGSRLTVL.

This clonotype was found many times. DNA of the CDR3: TGTGCCAGCAGAAACAGGGGGCGGAATGGTCCCACCTTC. It translates to CASRNRGRNGPTF. This chain links TRBV28 with TRBJ1-2; TRBD1 agrees at 9 bases. Germline CDR1 reads MDHEN; CDR2 reads SYDVKM. The CDR3 loop spans 13 amino acids. V gave up 6 bases and J gave up 13 bases; unmatched junction bases: 12.

The rearrangement links TRBV19 to TRBJ1-1; D gene ambiguous. Per germline, CDR1 LNHDA and CDR2 SQIVND (reference sequence). The CDR3 has 12 residues. With 3 bases removed from V and 7 bases from J, the gap between germline ends came to 9 bases. As DNA, the CDR3 is TGTGCCAGTAGTATTCCGTCACATGAAGCTTTCTTT. Protein: CASSIPSHEAFF.

V and J are TRBV7-9 and TRBJ2-3; 8 nucleotides agree with TRBD1. The CDR3 spans 15 residues. CDR1 is SEHNR and CDR2 is FQNEAQ in the germline V gene (reference sequence). Trimming cost V 5 bases and J 0 bases; bases outside gene matches: 4. The CDR3 DNA follows: TGTGCCAGCAGCGGACAGGGAAGGAGCACAGATACGCAGTATTTT. Protein: CASSGQGRSTDTQYF.

The sample holds a few counts of this clonotype. V gene TRBV9 combines with J gene TRBJ2-5; TRBD2 matches 14 bases. With V trimmed by 6 bases and J by 5 bases, 12 bases remained unmatched. The CDR3 sequence is 17 residues long. Germline values: CDR1 SGDLS, CDR2 YYNGEE. The CDR3 spells CASTPGTSGGIGETQYF. CDR3 bases: TGTGCCAGCACCCCCGGGACTAGCGGGGGTATCGGGGAGACCCAGTACTTC. Using reference TRBV9 and TRBJ2-5 for the parts outside the CDR3, the full variable domain is DSGVTQTPKHLITATGQRVTLRCSPRSGDLSVYWYQQSLDQGLQFLIQYYNGEERAKGNILERFSAQQFPDLHSELNLSSLELGDSALYFCASTPGTSGGIGETQYFGPGTRLLVL.

V gene TRBV20-1 combines with J gene TRBJ2-5; the match to TRBD2 covers 9 bases. The CDR3 is made up of 14 amino acids. The germline CDR1 and CDR2 sequences are DFQATT and SNEGSKA (reference sequence). V trimming: 6 bases; J trimming: 2 bases; junction bases outside the gene matches: 7. DNA for the CDR3: TGCAGTGCCGTGGGACTAGCAACTCAAGAGACCCAGTACTTC. Protein: CSAVGLATQETQYF.

The chain has TRBV7-9 and TRBJ2-1; no firm D call. Trimming took 6 bases from V and 5 from J, leaving 11 bases between them. The CDR3 covers 13 residues. Germline loops: CDR1 SEHNR, CDR2 FQNEAQ (reference sequence). The DNA of the CDR3 is TGTGCCAGCAGAGTCGGCTACAACAATGAGCAGTTCTTC. Its translation is CASRVGYNNEQFF.

This clonotype was detected only a few times. The chain carries TRBV6-1 and TRBJ1-1; 9 bases fit TRBD1. The CDR3 has 14 residues. J was trimmed by 5 bases and V by 5 bases; bases with no gene match: 6. In germline, CDR1 is MNHNS, CDR2 SASEGT. CDR3 nucleotides: TGTGCCAGCAGTCATGGGACAGGGATAACTGAAGCTTTCTTT. As protein: CASSHGTGITEAFF.

CDR3 residues: CASSQDAQGASSYTF. DNA for the CDR3: TGCGCCAGCAGCCAAGATGCACAGGGGGCGTCTAGCTACACCTTC. The J gene is TRBJ1-2, the V gene TRBV4-3; 9 bases agree with TRBD1. The CDR3 loop spans 15 amino acids. Germline trimming cut 0 bases from V and 9 bases from J; bases unmatched to any gene: 8. Germline CDR1 and CDR2: LGHNA and YSLEER.

The sample holds a few counts of this clonotype. The chain couples TRBV6-1 to TRBJ2-3; 9 bases line up with TRBD1. This CDR3 spans 19 amino acids. Trimming removed 5 bases from V and 3 bases from J; junction bases left unmatched: 18. Per the germline V gene, CDR1 is MNHNS and CDR2 is SASEGT. The CDR3 nucleotides are TGTGCCAGCAGTCTTTGGGGGACCGGGACAGGGAGTAATACAGATACGCAGTATTTT. Its protein is CASSLWGTGTGSNTDTQYF.

This clonotype was seen a few times. The CDR3 coding sequence is TGTGCCAGCAGTGAAACAGAAGGGGTGTACTACGAGCAGTACTTC. It codes for CASSETEGVYYEQYF. The rearrangement uses TRBV2 and TRBJ2-7, with D maybe TRBD1 (5 bases). This CDR3 has 15 amino acids. Germline loops: CDR1 SNHLY, CDR2 FYNNEI. V lost 2 bases and J 3 bases, leaving 14 bases between the germline ends.

J is TRBJ2-6 and V is TRBV5-1, with a weak D call TRBD1 (5 bases). The V and J ends lost 5 bases and 0 bases respectively, with 9 bases between them. Germline V gene sequence: CDR1 SGHRS, CDR2 YFSETQ. The CDR3 is 15 amino acids. The CDR3 region is CASRSQGSGANVLTF. DNA for the CDR3: TGCGCCAGCAGGTCGCAGGGCTCTGGGGCCAACGTCCTGACTTTC.

This clonotype was found a few times. The chain employs TRBV20-1 and TRBJ1-1, with D possibly matching TRBD1 (5 bases). Germline CDR1 and CDR2: DFQATT and SNEGSKA (reference sequence). The CDR3 is made up of 13 amino acids. Trimming removed 4 bases at V and 0 bases at J, with 9 bases between. CDR3 DNA sequence: TGCAGTGCTACAGGGAATTTGAACACTGAAGCTTTCTTT. Encoded protein: CSATGNLNTEAFF.

The V call is TRBV7-8, the J call TRBJ1-4; D remains unclear. V lost 2 bases, J lost 0 bases, and 10 bases lay in between. Germline-derived CDR1 and CDR2 are SGHVS and FQNEAQ. There are 16 residues in the CDR3. The CDR3 spells CASSLTGLTTNEKLFF. For the CDR3, the DNA is TGTGCCAGCAGCTTAACCGGCCTGACAACTAATGAAAAACTGTTTTTT.

V and J are TRBV6-1 and TRBJ2-5; weak D call: TRBD2 (5 bases). CDR3 length equals 15 residues. The V and J ends lost 5 bases and 5 bases respectively, with 18 bases between them. Looked up from germline, CDR1 is MNHNS and CDR2 is SASEGT. CDR3 residues: CASSRGGQGSETQYF. The CDR3 DNA is TGTGCCAGCAGTCGAGGCGGGCAAGGGTCGGAGACCCAGTACTTC.

The J gene is TRBJ2-7, the V gene TRBV6-1, with 11 positions matching TRBD2. J gave up 6 bases and V 5 bases, and 9 bases lay outside the gene matches. The CDR3 spans 15 residues. Looked up from germline, CDR1 is MNHNS and CDR2 is SASEGT. In nucleotides, the CDR3 is TGTGCCAGCAGTCAGACTAGCGGGGTGGCACCCGAGCAGTACTTC. This gives the protein CASSQTSGVAPEQYF.

This clonotype was observed a handful of times. CDR3 coding DNA: TGTGCCAGCAGTTTACAGGGGGCATCCGAGCAGTACTTC. It is translated as CASSLQGASEQYF. The J gene is TRBJ2-7, the V gene TRBV12-3 or TRBV12-4; 8 nucleotides align to TRBD1. The CDR3 spans 13 residues. V was pared by 2 bases and J by 6 bases, with 3 bases of the junction left unmatched.